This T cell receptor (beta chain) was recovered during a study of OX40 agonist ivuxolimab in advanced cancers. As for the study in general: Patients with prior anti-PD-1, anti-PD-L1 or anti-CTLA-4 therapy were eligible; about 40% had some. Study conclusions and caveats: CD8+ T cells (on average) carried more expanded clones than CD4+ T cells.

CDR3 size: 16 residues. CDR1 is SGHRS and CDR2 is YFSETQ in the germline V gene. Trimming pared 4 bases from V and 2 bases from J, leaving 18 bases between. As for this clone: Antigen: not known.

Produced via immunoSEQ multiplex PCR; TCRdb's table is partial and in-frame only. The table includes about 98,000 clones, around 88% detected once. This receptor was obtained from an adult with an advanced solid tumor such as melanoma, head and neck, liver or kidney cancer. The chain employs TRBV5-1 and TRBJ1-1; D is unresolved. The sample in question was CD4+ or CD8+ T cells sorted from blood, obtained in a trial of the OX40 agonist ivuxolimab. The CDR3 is CASSRRRSRVNTEAFF. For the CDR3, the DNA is TGCGCCAGCAGCCGGAGGAGATCCCGGGTAAACACTGAAGCTTTCTTT.